This TCR beta chain appears in the sequencing data of a study of Graves' ophthalmopathy and Graves' hyperthyroidism. Study results and limitations: Distinction of ophthalmopathy from stable hyperthyroidism by a 13-signature model reached almost 90% sensitivity and 65% to 83% specificity. Appearing in blood as well were most expanded thyroid clonotypes above 0.001 frequency.

Germline CDR1 and CDR2: DFQATT and SNEGSKA (reference sequence). This CDR3 comprises 15 residues. J gave up 4 bases and V 2 bases, and 7 bases lay outside the gene matches. As concerns this clonotype: Its specificity is not known.

Beta-chain TCR CDR3 regions were amplified from RNA transcripts. HTBI primers primed a first-round RT-PCR, and a second-round multiplex PCR followed. TCRdb reprocessed the multiplex PCR reads via MiXCR and lists one record per CDR3 protein. Of approximately 540,000 distinct CDR3 sequences detected, just under 40% appear once; the ten largest clones hold around 4.6%. Other autoimmune diseases, uncontrolled infections, pregnancy and lactation each led to patient exclusion. The chain links TRBV20-1 to TRBJ2-2, with TRBD1 identical over 7 bases. The clonotype comes from an adult man with Graves' hyperthyroidism. Specimen: peripheral blood or thyroid tissue (not recorded which). CDR3 in amino acids: CSARPDRVFTGELFF. CDR3 DNA: TGCAGTGCTAGACCCGACAGGGTCTTCACCGGGGAGCTGTTTTTT.